The present entry profiles one T cell receptor (beta chain) with its context. One end of the junction fails to match germline, which may point to a read error. The sample comes from a study of blood T cell repertoires in COVID-19. The method was immunoSEQ multiplex PCR; TCRdb's version includes in-frame clones alone and lacks a portion of them. The sample holds about 180,000 clones, around 80% seen once. The sample taken for sequencing was peripheral blood. The receptor's source is a woman aged 80 or older with COVID-19, enrolled during active disease.

The CDR3 loop is CATRRGTGDLDGYTF. The CDR3 DNA is TGTGCCACCAGGAGAGGAACAGGGGATTTGGATGGCTACACCTTC. The chain joins TRBV15 to TRBJ1-2; 7 bases are a match to TRBD1. The CDR3 runs to 15 residues. Germline V gives CDR1 LNHNV, CDR2 YYDKDF (reference sequence).